This TCR beta chain emerged from a study of cytomegalovirus exposure and HLA in healthy donors. The ends were cut back, 2 bases at V and 4 bases at J, with 15 bases in the middle. This CDR3 comprises 15 residues. Per germline, CDR1 SGHNT and CDR2 YYREEE (reference sequence). PCR involved 60 Vbeta and 13 Jbeta primers. The repertoire was sequenced with immunoSEQ multiplex PCR; TCRdb's copy has only in-frame clones and lacks some. The listing records some 75,000 clones. About this clone itself: The antigen remains unidentified.

Study results and limitations: Differences between HLA loci emerged in a later analysis of TCR association rates, with DRB1 most and HLA-C fewest.

This chain uses TRBV5-4 with TRBJ1-2; tentatively, D is TRBD1 (6 bases). The origin of this receptor is a female donor in good health and CMV-seropositive. The sequenced sample was PBMCs. For the CDR3, the DNA is TGTGCCAGCAGCTTACAGGGACCTTTGGGCTATGGCTACACCTTC. This encodes CASSLQGPLGYGYTF.